This T cell receptor beta chain was sequenced during a study of T cell responses to AZD1222 COVID-19 vaccine. Study summary: Second doses at about 4 or about 12 weeks were pooled.

The junction had 3 bases not matched to a gene; V was cut back by 8 bases and J by 2 bases. The CDR3 has 14 residues. Germline CDR1 reads SNHLY; CDR2 reads FYNNEI. The assay was immunoSEQ multiplex PCR, and TCRdb's table has in-frame clones only and misses some. The sample yields 60,000 to 70,000 clones, about four fifths seen once. Study findings and constraints: Two doses of AZD1222 preceded a rise in Spike-specific TCR breadth and depth. Sampled repertoires all dated from after the peak T cell response. Distributed over spike, vaccine-associated CD4 TCRs predominated at 160-218 and 743-854.

Comment on this clone: The antigen remains undetermined. At the DNA level, this CDR3 is encoded by other sequences in the same sample as well.

V usage is TRBV2 and J usage is TRBJ2-7; TRBD2 matches 13 bases. The clonotype was recovered from an adult in good health. The input for sequencing was peripheral blood, taken on day 0 of AZD1222 vaccination. The CDR3 sequence: CASRTSGGPYEQYF. CDR3 bases: TGTGCCAGCCGGACTAGCGGGGGCCCCTACGAGCAGTACTTC.